This T cell receptor beta chain appears in the sequencing data of a study of lymphopenia after photon versus proton radiotherapy. Overall study findings and caveats: Better survival with proton therapy was suggested as possible, not demonstrated. After lymphocyte nadir, photon-treated repertoires showed oligoclonal expansion, especially CD8+ Temra. Post-nadir TCR diversity decline inversely tracked overall survival among those who died. Proton therapy kept repertoires fairly stable, unlike photons, which gained effector/memory cells.

Details on this clone: Its antigen is not known.

The CDR3 runs 14 residues. CDR1 LGHNA and CDR2 YNFKEQ come from the germline V gene. Trimming took 0 bases from V and 10 from J, leaving 12 bases between them. Method: immunoSEQ multiplex PCR; TCRdb's copy keeps in-frame clones and lacks some. There are 150,000 to 200,000 clones in the sample; about 88% occur only once, and around 4.5% lies in the top ten. J is TRBJ2-2 and V is TRBV4-2; possible D gene TRBD1, 5 bases. This receptor was taken from a man aged 45-65 years with gastric cancer. Sequenced here: peripheral blood, sampled from a patient treated with photon-based radiotherapy. The CDR3 protein is CASSQDIRATELFF. Written as DNA, the CDR3 is TGTGCCAGCAGCCAAGATATCAGGGCCACGGAGCTGTTTTTT.